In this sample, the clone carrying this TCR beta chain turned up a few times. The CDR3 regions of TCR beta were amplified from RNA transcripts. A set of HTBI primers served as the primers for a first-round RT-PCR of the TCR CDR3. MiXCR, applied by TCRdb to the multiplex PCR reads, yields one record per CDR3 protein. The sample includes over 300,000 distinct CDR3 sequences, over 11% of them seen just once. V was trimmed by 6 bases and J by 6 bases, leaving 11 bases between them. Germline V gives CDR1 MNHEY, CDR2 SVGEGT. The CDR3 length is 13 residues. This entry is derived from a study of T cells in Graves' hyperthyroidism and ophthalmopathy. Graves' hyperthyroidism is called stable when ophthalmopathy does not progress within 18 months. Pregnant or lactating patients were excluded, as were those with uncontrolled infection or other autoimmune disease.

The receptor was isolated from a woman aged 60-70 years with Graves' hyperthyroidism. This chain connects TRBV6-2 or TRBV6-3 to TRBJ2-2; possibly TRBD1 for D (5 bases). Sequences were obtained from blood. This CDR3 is CASRQRQPGELFF. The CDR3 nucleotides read TGTGCCAGCAGGCAGCGACAGCCCGGGGAGCTGTTTTTT.